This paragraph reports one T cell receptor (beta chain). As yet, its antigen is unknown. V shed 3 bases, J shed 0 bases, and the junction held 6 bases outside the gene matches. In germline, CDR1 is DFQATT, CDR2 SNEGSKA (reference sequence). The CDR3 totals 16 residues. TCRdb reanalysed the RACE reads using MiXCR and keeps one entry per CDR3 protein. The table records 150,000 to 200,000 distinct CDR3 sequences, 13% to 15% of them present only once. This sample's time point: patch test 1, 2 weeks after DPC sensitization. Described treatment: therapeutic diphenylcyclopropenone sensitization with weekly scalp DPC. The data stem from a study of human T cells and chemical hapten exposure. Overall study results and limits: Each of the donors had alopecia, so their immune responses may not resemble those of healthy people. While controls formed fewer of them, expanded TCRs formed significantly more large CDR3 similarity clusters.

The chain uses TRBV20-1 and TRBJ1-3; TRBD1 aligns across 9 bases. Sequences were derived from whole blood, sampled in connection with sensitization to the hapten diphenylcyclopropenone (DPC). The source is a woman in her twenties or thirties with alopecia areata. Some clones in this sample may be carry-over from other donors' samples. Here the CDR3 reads CSASVTGGVSGNTIYF. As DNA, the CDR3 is TGCAGTGCTAGTGTGACAGGGGGGGTCTCTGGAAACACCATATATTTT.